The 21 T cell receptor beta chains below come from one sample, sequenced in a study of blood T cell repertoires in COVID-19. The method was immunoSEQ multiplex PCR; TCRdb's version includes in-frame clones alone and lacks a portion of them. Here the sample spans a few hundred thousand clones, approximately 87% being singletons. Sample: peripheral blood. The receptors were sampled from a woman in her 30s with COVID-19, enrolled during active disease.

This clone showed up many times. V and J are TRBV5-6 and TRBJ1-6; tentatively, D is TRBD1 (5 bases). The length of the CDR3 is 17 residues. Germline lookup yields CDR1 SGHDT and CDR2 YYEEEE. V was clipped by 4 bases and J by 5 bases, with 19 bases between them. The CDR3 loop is CASSRDWGVKHNSPLHF. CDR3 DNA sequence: TGTGCCAGCAGCCGGGATTGGGGGGTTAAGCATAATTCACCCCTCCACTTT.

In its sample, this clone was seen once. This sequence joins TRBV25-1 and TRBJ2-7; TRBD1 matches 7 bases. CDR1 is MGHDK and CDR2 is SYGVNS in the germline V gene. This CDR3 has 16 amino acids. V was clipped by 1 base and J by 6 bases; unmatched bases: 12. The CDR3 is CASSESRTTGFGEQYF. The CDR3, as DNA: TGTGCCAGCAGTGAATCCCGGACGACAGGGTTCGGCGAGCAGTACTTC.

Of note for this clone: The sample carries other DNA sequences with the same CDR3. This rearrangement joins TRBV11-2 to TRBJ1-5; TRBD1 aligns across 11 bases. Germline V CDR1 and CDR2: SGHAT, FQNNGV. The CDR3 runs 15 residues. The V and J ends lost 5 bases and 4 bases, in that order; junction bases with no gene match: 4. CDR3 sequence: CASSPGTGGNQPQHF. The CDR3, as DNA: TGTGCCAGCAGCCCAGGGACAGGGGGGAATCAGCCCCAGCATTTT.

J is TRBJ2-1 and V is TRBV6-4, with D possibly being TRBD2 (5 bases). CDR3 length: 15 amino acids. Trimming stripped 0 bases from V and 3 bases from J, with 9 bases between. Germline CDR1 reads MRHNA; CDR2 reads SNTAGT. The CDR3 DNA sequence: TGTGCCAGCAGTGACTCGGGAGACCTCTACAATGAGCAGTTCTTC. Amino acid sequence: CASSDSGDLYNEQFF.

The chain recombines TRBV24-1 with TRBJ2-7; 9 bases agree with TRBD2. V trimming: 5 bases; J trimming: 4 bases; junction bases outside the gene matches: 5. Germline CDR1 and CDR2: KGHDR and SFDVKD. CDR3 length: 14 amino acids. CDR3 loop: CATSGLAGWYEQYF. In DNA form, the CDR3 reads TGTGCCACCAGTGGCCTAGCGGGATGGTACGAGCAGTACTTC.

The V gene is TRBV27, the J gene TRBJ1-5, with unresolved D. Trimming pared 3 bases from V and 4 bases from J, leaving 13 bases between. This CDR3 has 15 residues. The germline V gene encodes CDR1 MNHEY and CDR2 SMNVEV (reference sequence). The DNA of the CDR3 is TGTGCCAGCAGTTTGATAACAGCCCCGAATCAGCCCCAGCATTTT. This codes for CASSLITAPNQPQHF.

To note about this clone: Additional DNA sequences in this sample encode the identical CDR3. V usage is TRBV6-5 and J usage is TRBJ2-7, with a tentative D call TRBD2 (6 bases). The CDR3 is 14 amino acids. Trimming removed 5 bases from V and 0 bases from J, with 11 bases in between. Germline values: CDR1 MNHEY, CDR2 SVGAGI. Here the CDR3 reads CASSPSGVSYEQYF. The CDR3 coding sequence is TGTGCCAGCAGTCCCTCGGGAGTCTCCTACGAGCAGTACTTC.

CDR3 DNA: TGCGCCAGCAGCCAGGGGACAGGGAGATACGAGCAGTACTTC. It yields the protein CASSQGTGRYEQYF. The rearrangement uses TRBV4-1 and TRBJ2-7; 9 bases agree with TRBD1. The CDR3 extends over 14 amino acids. Germline CDR1 and CDR2: MGHRA and YSYEKL. Unmatched junction bases numbered 4, after V lost 3 bases and J lost 4 bases.

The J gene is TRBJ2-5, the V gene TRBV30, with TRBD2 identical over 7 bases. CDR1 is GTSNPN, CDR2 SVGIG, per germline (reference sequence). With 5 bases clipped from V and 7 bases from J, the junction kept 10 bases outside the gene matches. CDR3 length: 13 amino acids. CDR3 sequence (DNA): TGTGCCTGGGGCGGACTAGGAATGTGGACCCAGTACTTC. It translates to CAWGGLGMWTQYF.

CDR3 in amino acids: CAWSPGAGGNNKNTEAFF. DNA of the CDR3: TGTGCCTGGAGCCCCGGTGCAGGGGGCAACAACAAGAACACTGAAGCTTTCTTT. This rearrangement joins TRBV30 to TRBJ1-1; 8 bases match TRBD1. V gave up 3 bases and J gave up 1 base; unmatched junction bases: 16. The CDR3 extends over 18 amino acids. Germline V gene data show CDR1 as GTSNPN and CDR2 as SVGIG (reference sequence).

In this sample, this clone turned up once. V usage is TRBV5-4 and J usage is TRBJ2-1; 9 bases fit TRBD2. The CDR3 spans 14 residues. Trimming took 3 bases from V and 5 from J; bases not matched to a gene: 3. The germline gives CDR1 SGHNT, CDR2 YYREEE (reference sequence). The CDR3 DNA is TGTGCCAGCAGCTCAAGACTAGCGGACAATGAGCAGTTCTTC. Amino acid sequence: CASSSRLADNEQFF.

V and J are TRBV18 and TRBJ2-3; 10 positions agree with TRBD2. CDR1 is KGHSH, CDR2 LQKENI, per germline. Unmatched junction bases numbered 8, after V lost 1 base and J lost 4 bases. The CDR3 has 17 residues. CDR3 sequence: CASSPLPSGRRSDTQYF. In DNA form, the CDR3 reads TGTGCCAGCTCACCACTACCTAGCGGGAGAAGGTCAGATACGCAGTATTTT.

The CDR3 bases are TGTGCCAGTAGTATCCGTGGGGCCAACGTCCTGACTTTC. The encoded protein is CASSIRGANVLTF. V is TRBV19 and J is TRBJ2-6; D unresolved. This CDR3 has 13 amino acids. Trimming cost V 3 bases and J 3 bases, with 3 bases left between them. In germline, CDR1 is LNHDA, CDR2 SQIVND (reference sequence).

The CDR3 region is CASSYGGTYEQYF. The CDR3 region has the DNA TGTGCCAGCAGTTACGGGGGCACCTACGAGCAGTACTTC. The chain uses TRBV6-5 and TRBJ2-7, with D possibly matching TRBD1 (6 bases). CDR3 size: 13 residues. The germline gives CDR1 MNHEY, CDR2 SVGAGI. Deletions cut 2 bases from V and 2 bases from J, with 7 bases between.

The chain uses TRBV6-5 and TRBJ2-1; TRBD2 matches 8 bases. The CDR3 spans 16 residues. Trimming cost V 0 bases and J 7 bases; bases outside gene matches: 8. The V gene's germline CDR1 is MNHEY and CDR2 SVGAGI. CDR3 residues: CASSYSSREGRNEQFF. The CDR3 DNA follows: TGTGCCAGCAGTTACTCGAGTCGGGAGGGGAGAAATGAGCAGTTCTTC.

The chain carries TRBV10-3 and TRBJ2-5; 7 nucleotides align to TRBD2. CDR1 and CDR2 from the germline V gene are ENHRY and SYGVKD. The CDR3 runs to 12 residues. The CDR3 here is CAVGAGQETQYF. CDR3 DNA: TGTGCGGTAGGAGCGGGACAAGAGACCCAGTACTTC.

CDR3 protein: CASKWTSGSGDEQYF. CDR3 DNA: TGTGCCAGCAAGTGGACTAGCGGGAGTGGAGACGAGCAGTACTTC. The chain has TRBV7-2 and TRBJ2-7; 13 bases agree with TRBD2. The V gene's germline CDR1 is SGHTA and CDR2 FQGNSA. The CDR3 extends over 15 amino acids. The V segment lost 7 bases and the J segment 5 bases; nucleotides outside the gene matches: 8.

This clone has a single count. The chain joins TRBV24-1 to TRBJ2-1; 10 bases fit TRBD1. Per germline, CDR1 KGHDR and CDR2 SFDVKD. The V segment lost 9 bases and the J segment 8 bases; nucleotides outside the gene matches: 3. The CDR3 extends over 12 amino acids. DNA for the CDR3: TGTGCCACCCGGGGACAGGGGTATGAGCAGTTCTTC. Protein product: CATRGQGYEQFF.

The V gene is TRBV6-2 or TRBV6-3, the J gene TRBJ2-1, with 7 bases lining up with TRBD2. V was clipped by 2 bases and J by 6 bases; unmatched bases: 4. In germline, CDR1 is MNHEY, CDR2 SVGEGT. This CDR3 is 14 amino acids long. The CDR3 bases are TGTGCCAGCAGTTACCTGCGGGAGAGCAATGAGCAGTTCTTC. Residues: CASSYLRESNEQFF.

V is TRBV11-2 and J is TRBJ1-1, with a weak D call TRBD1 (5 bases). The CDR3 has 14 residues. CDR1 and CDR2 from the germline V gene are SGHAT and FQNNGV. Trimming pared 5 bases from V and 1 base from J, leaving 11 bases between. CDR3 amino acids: CASSPGLQNTEAFF. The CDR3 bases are TGTGCCAGCAGCCCGGGACTCCAGAACACTGAAGCTTTCTTT.

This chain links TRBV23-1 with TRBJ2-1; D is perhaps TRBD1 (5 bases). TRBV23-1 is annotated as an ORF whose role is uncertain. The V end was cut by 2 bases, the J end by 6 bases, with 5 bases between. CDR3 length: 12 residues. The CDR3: CASSQQGNEQFF. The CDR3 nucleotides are TGCGCCAGCAGTCAACAGGGCAATGAGCAGTTCTTC.